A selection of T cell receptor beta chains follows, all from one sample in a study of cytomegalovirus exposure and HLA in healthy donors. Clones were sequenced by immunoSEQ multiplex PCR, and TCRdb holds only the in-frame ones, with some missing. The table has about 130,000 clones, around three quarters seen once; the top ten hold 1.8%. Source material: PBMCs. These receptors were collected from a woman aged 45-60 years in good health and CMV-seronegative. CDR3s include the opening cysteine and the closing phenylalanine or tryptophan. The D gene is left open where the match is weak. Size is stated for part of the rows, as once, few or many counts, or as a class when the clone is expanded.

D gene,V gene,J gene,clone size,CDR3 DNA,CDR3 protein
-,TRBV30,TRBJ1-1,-,TGTGCCTGGAGTAGAGCGAACCCTGAAGCTTTCTTT,CAWSRANPEAFF
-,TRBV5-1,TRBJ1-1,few,TGCGCCAGCAGCTTGCAGGGGTCTGGGACTGAAGCTTTCTTT,CASSLQGSGTEAFF
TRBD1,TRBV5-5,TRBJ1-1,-,TGTGCCAGCAGCCCCAAAGGACAGGGATCCATGAACACTGAAGCTTTCTTT,CASSPKGQGSMNTEAFF
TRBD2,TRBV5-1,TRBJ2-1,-,TGCGCCAGCAGTGTGACTAGCGGGATAGGCAATGAGCAGTTCTTC,CASSVTSGIGNEQFF
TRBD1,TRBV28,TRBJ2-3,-,TGTGCCAGCAGTTTCCCGTCGACAGGGAGCACAGATACGCAGTATTTT,CASSFPSTGSTDTQYF
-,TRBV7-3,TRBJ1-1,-,TGTGCCAGCAGCTTACAGGGGATGGGCAAGAACACTGAAGCTTTCTTT,CASSLQGMGKNTEAFF
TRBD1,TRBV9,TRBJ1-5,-,TGTGCCAGCAGCGAGACAGGGGGAAGGCACCAGCCCCAGCATTTT,CASSETGGRHQPQHF
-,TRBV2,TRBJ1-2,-,TGTGCCAGCAGTGAAGCGCGACCAGCGGCGGGATATGGCTACACCTTC,CASSEARPAAGYGYTF
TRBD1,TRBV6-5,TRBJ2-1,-,TGTGCCAGACGAGGGGGCACCAGGGTAGACAATGAGCAGTTCTTC,CARRGGTRVDNEQFF
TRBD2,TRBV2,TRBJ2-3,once,TGTGCCAGCCAACTCCAGACTAGCGGCACAGATACGCAGTATTTT,CASQLQTSGTDTQYF
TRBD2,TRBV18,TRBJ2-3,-,TGTGCCAGCTCACCCCCACAGGGGCTAGCGGGAGCTAGTGGTACAGATACGCAGTATTTT,CASSPPQGLAGASGTDTQYF
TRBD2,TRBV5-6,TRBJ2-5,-,TGTGCCAGCAGCTTTAGGGGAGTGCGGGGGGAGACCCAGTACTTC,CASSFRGVRGETQYF
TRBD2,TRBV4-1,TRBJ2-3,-,TGCGCCAGCAGAGCAAGGACTAGCGTAGCAGATACGCAGTATTTT,CASRARTSVADTQYF
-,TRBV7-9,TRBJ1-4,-,TGTGCCAGCACCTGGGCGGCAGGCCCGGGAGAAAAACTGTTTTTT,CASTWAAGPGEKLFF
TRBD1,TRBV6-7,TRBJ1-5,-,TGTGCCAGCAGTTGGGACAGGGATCAGCCCCAGCATTTT,CASSWDRDQPQHF
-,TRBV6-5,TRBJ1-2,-,TGTGCCAGCAGTTATTCAGGGTTGGACTATGGCTACACCTTC,CASSYSGLDYGYTF
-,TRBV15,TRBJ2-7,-,TGTGCCACCAGCAGAGGCGGGGTCGGCTACGAGCAGTACTTC,CATSRGGVGYEQYF